The next 13 T cell receptor beta chains were all read from a single sample in a study of blood T cell repertoires in COVID-19. Some clones are missing from TCRdb's copy, which holds only in-frame ones; the method was immunoSEQ multiplex PCR. The sample includes around 180,000 clones, about 88% of them seen just once. Sequences were obtained from peripheral blood. These receptor sequences come from a man in his 60s with acute or convalescent COVID-19.

The chain uses TRBV7-3 and TRBJ2-3; 9 bases match TRBD1. The CDR3 totals 14 residues. V lost 5 bases and J lost 5; bases outside the gene matches: 5. Germline-derived CDR1 and CDR2 are SGHTA and FQGTGA. The CDR3 DNA reads as TGTGCCAGCAGCCAAGGACAGGGGCGAGATACGCAGTATTTT. This sequence encodes CASSQGQGRDTQYF. Together with reference TRBV7-3 and TRBJ2-3, the CDR3 gives the full variable domain: GAGVSQTPSNKVTEKGKYVELRCDPISGHTALYWYRQSLGQGPEFLIYFQGTGAADDSGLPNDRFFAVRPEGSVSTLKIQRTERGDSAVYLCASSQGQGRDTQYFGPGTRLTVL.

The chain joins TRBV25-1 to TRBJ1-2; the match to TRBD1 covers 7 bases. Trimming cost V 6 bases and J 3 bases; bases outside gene matches: 4. The CDR3 is made up of 13 amino acids. Germline CDR1 reads MGHDK; CDR2 reads SYGVNS. CDR3 sequence: CASRGDSDYGYTF. DNA of the CDR3: TGTGCCAGCAGGGGGGACAGCGACTATGGCTACACCTTC.

The rearrangement links TRBV18 to TRBJ1-5; D may be TRBD1 (6 bases). The V gene's germline CDR1 is KGHSH and CDR2 LQKENI. V was shortened by 6 bases and J by 1 base, with 19 bases between the two germline ends. CDR3 length: 17 amino acids. CDR3 sequence: CASSHKPGDRSNQPQHF. The CDR3 DNA sequence: TGTGCCAGCTCCCATAAACCGGGCGACAGGAGCAATCAGCCCCAGCATTTT.

The chain joins TRBV5-1 to TRBJ2-5; D not certain. V dropped 3 bases and J dropped 1 base, with 10 bases sitting between them. The germline V gene encodes CDR1 SGHRS and CDR2 YFSETQ. The CDR3 extends over 14 amino acids. This chain's CDR3 is CASSSMPSQETQYF. CDR3 in DNA: TGCGCCAGCAGCTCGATGCCGAGCCAAGAGACCCAGTACTTC. Variable domain in full (rest from reference TRBV5-1 and TRBJ2-5): KAGVTQTPRYLIKTRGQQVTLSCSPISGHRSVSWYQQTPGQGLQFLFEYFSETQRNKGNFPGRFSGRQFSNSRSEMNVSTLELGDSALYLCASSSMPSQETQYFGPGTRLLVL.

The chain has TRBV24-1 and TRBJ2-3, with TRBD2 as a possible D gene (7 bases). Germline V gene lookup returns CDR1 KGHDR and CDR2 SFDVKD. Trimming removed 4 bases at V and 4 bases at J, with 14 bases between. The length of the CDR3 is 15 residues. The DNA for the CDR3 is TGTGCCACCAGTGAAACAGGGCGGGAGCCAGATACGCAGTATTTT. Amino acids: CATSETGREPDTQYF.

The J gene is TRBJ1-1, the V gene TRBV4-1, with D perhaps matching TRBD1 (6 bases). Between the trimmed V and J ends, which lost 2 bases and 0 bases, there was a span of 13 bases. CDR1 and CDR2 from the germline V gene are MGHRA and YSYEKL. This CDR3 region has 16 residues. CDR3 region: CASSQKQGYVNTEAFF. As DNA, the CDR3 is TGCGCCAGCAGCCAAAAACAGGGTTACGTGAACACTGAAGCTTTCTTT.

This CDR3 reads CASTPTMMNTEAFF. In nucleotides, the CDR3 is TGTGCCAGCACCCCGACAATGATGAACACTGAAGCTTTCTTT. The V call is TRBV9, the J call TRBJ1-1, with D unclear. Per the germline V gene, CDR1 is SGDLS and CDR2 is YYNGEE. Trimming left V 6 bases short and J 0 bases short, with 12 bases between. CDR3 size: 14 residues.

This clone occurred a few times. The CDR3 spells CASSFPGTSVNYNEQFF. CDR3 nucleotides: TGTGCCAGCAGCTTCCCCGGGACTAGCGTTAACTACAATGAGCAGTTCTTC. The chain is built from TRBV7-9 and TRBJ2-1; 10 nucleotides agree with TRBD2. The V gene's germline CDR1 is SEHNR and CDR2 FQNEAQ (reference sequence). V gave up 3 bases and J gave up 3 bases; unmatched junction bases: 8. This CDR3 has 17 amino acids.

V and J are TRBV10-3 and TRBJ1-1, with TRBD1 identical over 8 bases. The J segment lost 1 base and the V segment lost 3 bases, leaving 4 bases of the junction unmatched. The CDR3 spans 15 residues. Germline loops: CDR1 ENHRY, CDR2 SYGVKD. The CDR3 region is CAISEYRGENTEAFF. CDR3 DNA sequence: TGTGCCATCAGTGAATACAGGGGGGAGAACACTGAAGCTTTCTTT.

The rearrangement joins TRBV25-1 to TRBJ2-4; D not certain. Per the germline V gene, CDR1 is MGHDK and CDR2 is SYGVNS. The CDR3 runs 13 residues. With 3 bases removed from V and 8 bases from J, the gap between germline ends came to 11 bases. The CDR3 DNA sequence: TGTGCCAGCAGTGATAGAATTATGGACATTCAGTACTTC. It encodes CASSDRIMDIQYF.

The V call is TRBV5-8, the J call TRBJ2-2, with TRBD1 identical over 10 bases. This CDR3 comprises 18 residues. The V and J ends lost 4 bases and 0 bases, in that order; junction bases with no gene match: 9. Germline V gives CDR1 SGHTS, CDR2 YDEGEE. Here the CDR3 reads CASSDRDRGPANTGELFF. CDR3 bases: TGTGCCAGCAGCGATCGGGACAGGGGCCCAGCGAACACCGGGGAGCTGTTTTTT.

The gene calls are TRBV4-2 and TRBJ2-5, with 7 bases matching TRBD2. This CDR3 is 16 amino acids long. With 1 base clipped from V and 0 bases from J, the junction kept 5 bases outside the gene matches. Germline CDR1 reads LGHNA; CDR2 reads YNFKEQ. The CDR3 DNA is TGTGCCAGCAGCCAAGTGGGCGGGGGTTACCAAGAGACCCAGTACTTC. The encoded protein is CASSQVGGGYQETQYF.

V is TRBV6-2 or TRBV6-3 and J is TRBJ2-7; 7 bases are shared with TRBD2. The germline V gene encodes CDR1 MNHEY and CDR2 SVGEGT. This CDR3 comprises 16 residues. Germline trimming cut 4 bases from V and 0 bases from J; bases unmatched to any gene: 9. CDR3 sequence reads: CASSLGSGESSYEQYV. The DNA of the CDR3 is TGTGCCAGCAGTTTGGGAAGCGGGGAAAGCTCCTACGAGCAGTACGTC.